The next 22 T cell receptor beta chains were all read from a single sample in a study of CD8 T cells in Susac syndrome. A quantity of 0.5 to 1 ug RNA underwent reverse transcription using random hexamers. TCRdb ran MiXCR on the immunoSEQ multiplex PCR reads and lists one entry per CDR3 protein. This sample has 110,000 or so distinct CDR3 sequences, with approximately 96% found just once. Sequencing was done on a sample of CD4+ T cells from PBMCs. These receptors were collected from a human donor in good health.

The chain combines TRBV28 with TRBJ1-2; D unclear. Trimming took off 1 base at V and 7 bases at J, with 7 bases between the two ends. This CDR3 is 12 amino acids long. Germline V gene lookup returns CDR1 MDHEN and CDR2 SYDVKM. CDR3 region: CASSLLDFGYTF. CDR3 coding DNA: TGTGCCAGCAGTTTATTAGACTTTGGCTACACCTTC.

The genes are TRBV3-1 and TRBJ2-7, with 11 bases lining up with TRBD2. The CDR3 consists of 14 residues. CDR1 is LGHDT and CDR2 is YNNKEL in the germline V gene (reference sequence). V gave up 4 bases and J gave up 2 bases; unmatched junction bases: 1. For the CDR3, the DNA is TGTGCCAGCAGCCGGACTAGCGGGCCCTACGAGCAGTACTTC. This translates into CASSRTSGPYEQYF.

The chain is built from TRBV4-3 and TRBJ2-2; 10 nucleotides line up with TRBD2. CDR3 length equals 15 residues. CDR1 and CDR2 from the germline V gene are LGHNA and YSLEER. V gave up 1 base and J gave up 6 bases; unmatched junction bases: 2. CDR3 loop: CASSQVGTSAGELFF. The CDR3 DNA sequence: TGCGCCAGCAGCCAAGTGGGGACTAGCGCCGGGGAGCTGTTTTTT.

This chain uses TRBV7-3 with TRBJ2-7; 7 nucleotides match TRBD1. The CDR3 loop spans 13 amino acids. Trimming took 10 bases from V and 6 from J; bases not matched to a gene: 12. Germline loops: CDR1 SGHTA, CDR2 FQGTGA. The CDR3 sequence: CATSQNRGGEQYF. The CDR3 coding sequence is TGTGCCACCAGTCAAAACAGGGGCGGCGAGCAGTACTTC.

V usage is TRBV7-2 and J usage is TRBJ2-1; TRBD2 aligns across 8 bases. CDR3 size: 14 residues. Germline V gene data show CDR1 as SGHTA and CDR2 as FQGNSA. With 7 bases clipped from V and 10 bases from J, the junction kept 12 bases outside the gene matches. The CDR3 is CASTLTRPSGEQFF. The CDR3 nucleotides read TGTGCCAGCACCCTTACTAGACCTAGCGGGGAGCAGTTCTTC.

This clonotype was detected only once. The rearrangement uses TRBV7-9 and TRBJ1-4; a weak D match, TRBD1 (6 bases). V was pared by 2 bases and J by 6 bases, with 10 bases between. The CDR3 runs 14 residues. CDR1 SEHNR and CDR2 FQNEAQ come from the germline V gene (reference sequence). The CDR3 loop is CASSLLTGDEKLFF. The DNA for the CDR3 is TGTGCCAGCAGCTTATTGACAGGAGATGAAAAACTGTTTTTT.

The V and J genes are TRBV12-3 or TRBV12-4 and TRBJ2-5, with TRBD2 identical over 13 bases. The length of the CDR3 is 16 residues. Trimming at V came to 3 bases and at J to 7 bases, leaving 8 bases not matched to a gene. The CDR3 region has the DNA TGTGCCAGCAGTTTCCGGACTAGCGGGAGCCTTGGGACCCAGTACTTC. Amino acids: CASSFRTSGSLGTQYF.

This clonotype was found once. The V gene is TRBV27, the J gene TRBJ2-7, with 8 positions matching TRBD1. V was clipped by 8 bases and J by 0 bases; unmatched bases: 6. The germline V gene has CDR1 MNHEY and CDR2 SMNVEV (reference sequence). CDR3 length: 14 residues. The CDR3 protein is CASSDRDISYEQYF. For the CDR3, the DNA is TGTGCCAGCTCGGACAGGGATATCTCCTACGAGCAGTACTTC.

The J gene is TRBJ1-1, the V gene TRBV27, with TRBD1 matching 12 bases. The CDR3 is made up of 15 amino acids. The J segment lost 6 bases and the V segment lost 5 bases, leaving 7 bases of the junction unmatched. In germline, CDR1 is MNHEY, CDR2 SMNVEV (reference sequence). The CDR3 region has the DNA TGTGCCAGCAGTCCGGGACAGGGGGCAAGAGCTGAAGCTTTCTTT. Translation: CASSPGQGARAEAFF.

V gene TRBV28 combines with J gene TRBJ2-7, with TRBD2 matching over 8 bases. CDR1 is MDHEN, CDR2 SYDVKM, per germline. This CDR3 is built from 17 residues. Losses at the gene ends were 5 bases for V and 4 bases for J; bases not matched to a gene: 16. The CDR3 DNA reads as TGTGCCAGCAGTCCGGGGACTAGGAACCTTTTGTTTTACGAGCAGTACTTC. This codes for CASSPGTRNLLFYEQYF.

V gene TRBV4-2 combines with J gene TRBJ1-1; 9 bases are shared with TRBD1. The germline V gene has CDR1 LGHNA and CDR2 YNFKEQ. V dropped 1 base and J dropped 1; count of bases not matched to a gene: 13. CDR3 length: 19 residues. Written as DNA, the CDR3 is TGTGCCAGCAGCCAAGGAGGATGGGGACAGGGTTTAACGAACACTGAAGCTTTCTTT. This encodes CASSQGGWGQGLTNTEAFF.

The rearrangement uses TRBV2 and TRBJ2-1; tentatively, D is TRBD2 (6 bases). Germline V gene sequence: CDR1 SNHLY, CDR2 FYNNEI. The CDR3 is 13 amino acids. The V and J ends lost 5 bases and 9 bases respectively, with 14 bases between them. This chain's CDR3 is CASSRDSFGEQFF. The CDR3 nucleotides read TGTGCCAGCAGTCGGGACTCGTTTGGTGAGCAGTTCTTC.

The J gene is TRBJ2-3, the V gene TRBV7-2, with 10 bases aligning to TRBD2. Germline V gene sequence: CDR1 SGHTA, CDR2 FQGNSA. The CDR3 contains 17 residues. V dropped 3 bases and J dropped 1; count of bases not matched to a gene: 7. The CDR3 sequence: CASSLLAGAQRTDTQYF. Here the CDR3 DNA reads TGTGCCAGCAGCTTGCTAGCGGGGGCCCAACGCACAGATACGCAGTATTTT.

This chain joins TRBV29-1 and TRBJ2-1; D is possibly TRBD2 (5 bases). V was trimmed by 6 bases and J by 4 bases, leaving 13 bases between them. CDR1 SQVTM and CDR2 ANQGSEA come from the germline V gene. CDR3 length: 13 residues. The CDR3 is CSVLTGGYNEQFF. CDR3 sequence (DNA): TGCAGCGTACTAACGGGCGGGTACAATGAGCAGTTCTTC.

This clonotype showed up just a few times. The chain carries TRBV11-2 and TRBJ2-5; 15 positions match TRBD2. Germline V gene lookup returns CDR1 SGHAT and CDR2 FQNNGV. V gave up 4 bases and J gave up 5 bases; unmatched junction bases: 8. The CDR3 length is 17 residues. CDR3 DNA sequence: TGTGCCAGCAGCTCGTGGACTAGCGGGGGGGCCTGGGAGACCCAGTACTTC. It codes for CASSSWTSGGAWETQYF.

The chain carries TRBV3-1 and TRBJ2-5, with D maybe TRBD2 (5 bases). The germline CDR1 and CDR2 sequences are LGHDT and YNNKEL (reference sequence). The CDR3 is 16 amino acids. V dropped 2 bases and J dropped 2 bases, with 15 bases sitting between them. In DNA, the CDR3 is TGTGCCAGCAGCCAACCCCGAGGGAAGCTTCAAGAGACCCAGTACTTC. Translating it yields CASSQPRGKLQETQYF.

This chain connects TRBV25-1 to TRBJ2-1; D remains ambiguous. Per germline, CDR1 MGHDK and CDR2 SYGVNS. V lost 4 bases, J lost 2 bases, and 6 bases lay in between. The CDR3 has 13 residues. Here the CDR3 reads CASSGAPYNEQFF. CDR3 sequence (DNA): TGTGCCAGCAGTGGGGCCCCCTACAATGAGCAGTTCTTC.

This chain links TRBV29-1 with TRBJ2-7; TRBD1 is a possible D gene (6 bases). Germline CDR1 and CDR2: SQVTM and ANQGSEA. CDR3 length: 14 residues. V was cut by 4 bases and J by 1 base, with 14 bases left in between. This chain's CDR3 is CSVVGGDKSYEQYF. In nucleotides, the CDR3 is TGCAGCGTTGTAGGGGGTGACAAGTCCTACGAGCAGTACTTC.

The gene calls are TRBV3-1 and TRBJ1-2, with a possible D match to TRBD1 (6 bases). The CDR3 totals 13 residues. From germline, CDR1 is LGHDT and CDR2 YNNKEL (reference sequence). The V end was cut by 4 bases, the J end by 5 bases, with 11 bases between. The CDR3 reads CASSRQERYGYTF. In nucleotides, the CDR3 is TGTGCCAGCAGCCGACAGGAGCGATATGGCTACACCTTC.

The rearrangement uses TRBV5-1 and TRBJ1-2; no clear D. Trimming took 4 bases from V and 4 from J, leaving 11 bases between them. The CDR3 length is 13 residues. The germline gives CDR1 SGHRS, CDR2 YFSETQ. CDR3 nucleotides: TGCGCCAGCAGCGACCGTGAGTTCTATGGCTACACCTTC. Protein sequence: CASSDREFYGYTF.

The chain combines TRBV4-3 with TRBJ2-4, with a possible D match to TRBD2 (6 bases). Germline CDR1 is LGHNA and CDR2 is YSLEER. The CDR3 has 17 amino acids. Deletions cut 0 bases from V and 0 bases from J, with 12 bases between. CDR3 nucleotides: TGCGCCAGCAGCCAAGAATCGAATAGCGGAGCCAAAAACATTCAGTACTTC. It specifies CASSQESNSGAKNIQYF.

V usage is TRBV7-2 and J usage is TRBJ2-1, with TRBD2 matching 10 bases. CDR3 length equals 17 residues. The trim removed 0 bases at V and 0 bases at J, leaving 2 bases unmatched. Germline CDR1 is SGHTA and CDR2 is FQGNSA. The chain's CDR3 is CASSLASGRSSYNEQFF. The CDR3 DNA sequence: TGTGCCAGCAGCTTAGCTAGCGGGAGGAGCTCCTACAATGAGCAGTTCTTC. The whole variable domain, filled in from reference TRBV7-2 and TRBJ2-1, reads GAGVSQSPSNKVTEKGKDVELRCDPISGHTALYWYRQSLGQGLEFLIYFQGNSAPDKSGLPSDRFSAERTGGSVSTLTIQRTQQEDSAVYLCASSLASGRSSYNEQFFGPGTRLTVL.